One sample yielded the 3 T cell receptor beta chains listed below, sequenced in a study of pediatric ulcerative colitis. The rectum was sampled with one to two pinch biopsies at colonoscopy. The protocol was immunoSEQ multiplex PCR, while the TCRdb copy is restricted to in-frame clones and leaves out a portion. This sample has roughly 16,000 clones; roughly 70% occur once, and the top ten carry around 3.6%. Material for sequencing was gut tissue. Every receptor here comes from a girl aged 5 to 17 with moderate ulcerative colitis.

The chain recombines TRBV27 with TRBJ2-2, with TRBD2 as a possible D gene (5 bases). Germline V gene data show CDR1 as MNHEY and CDR2 as SMNVEV (reference sequence). Trimming removed 3 bases at V and 4 bases at J, with 12 bases between. CDR3 size: 15 residues. CDR3 sequence reads: CASSLTGSGTGELFF. The CDR3 bases are TGTGCCAGCAGTTTGACGGGGAGTGGCACCGGGGAGCTGTTTTTT.

This clone showed up just a few times. The chain recombines TRBV5-1 with TRBJ2-1; D possibly corresponds to TRBD2 (6 bases). Germline loops: CDR1 SGHRS, CDR2 YFSETQ. The germline V and J ends were trimmed by 3 bases and 9 bases, with 19 bases remaining between them. The CDR3 totals 15 residues. CDR3 coding DNA: TGCGCCAGCAGCTCTGATAGCGGAGGTACCGGTGAGCAGTTCTTC. This gives the protein CASSSDSGGTGEQFF.

Comment on this clone: A clone one base away is much larger, so this may be a read error. The chain employs TRBV11-2 and TRBJ2-2, with 9 bases that match TRBD2. V lost 5 bases to trimming and J lost 3 bases; unmatched junction nucleotides: 13. This CDR3 is 18 amino acids long. CDR1 is SGHAT and CDR2 is FQNNGV in the germline V gene. This chain's CDR3 is CASSPRSGGRVDTGELFF. The CDR3, as DNA: TGTGCCAGCAGCCCGCGATCGGGCGGGAGGGTGGACACCGGGGAGCTGTTTTTT.